The 21 T cell receptor beta chains listed next were all sequenced from one sample in a study of radiotherapy plus CTLA-4 blockade in lung cancer. Here immunoSEQ multiplex PCR was the method, and the copy in TCRdb shows in-frame clones only, minus some. The sample includes 78,000 or so clones, about 88% seen only once; the top ten take 0.85% to 0.95%. The specimen was peripheral blood, collected from a patient treated with radiotherapy plus ipilimumab. These receptors all stem from a human donor with non-small cell lung cancer who had stable disease on radiotherapy plus ipilimumab.

V is TRBV4-1 and J is TRBJ2-4, with D perhaps matching TRBD2 (5 bases). Trimming took off 1 base at V and 0 bases at J, with 7 bases between the two ends. The CDR3 has 15 residues. Germline loops: CDR1 MGHRA, CDR2 YSYEKL. The CDR3, as DNA: TGCGCCAGCAGCCAAGTCGGACTAGCCAAAAACATTCAGTACTTC. This gives the protein CASSQVGLAKNIQYF.

This chain joins TRBV30 and TRBJ1-5; D remains ambiguous. Germline CDR1 and CDR2: GTSNPN and SVGIG (reference sequence). This CDR3 region has 13 residues. The germline V and J ends were trimmed by 4 bases and 6 bases, with 13 bases remaining between them. CDR3 DNA: TGTGCCTGGATTGGAGGGTCCGGTCAGCCCCAGCATTTT. Its translation is CAWIGGSGQPQHF.

The chain uses TRBV14 and TRBJ2-7, with 9 nucleotides matching TRBD1. Per the germline V gene, CDR1 is SGHDN and CDR2 is FVKESK. J was trimmed by 0 bases and V by 1 base; bases with no gene match: 16. There are 20 residues in the CDR3. CDR3 in DNA: TGTGCCAGCAGCCAAGGAGGCGGGGGCCGGGACAGGGTAATCTCCTACGAGCAGTACTTC. It is translated as CASSQGGGGRDRVISYEQYF.

This clone was picked up one time. This chain joins TRBV5-6 and TRBJ1-5; 7 positions agree with TRBD1. Germline values: CDR1 SGHDT, CDR2 YYEEEE. Trimming at V came to 2 bases and at J to 4 bases, leaving 6 bases not matched to a gene. The CDR3 is made up of 15 amino acids. DNA of the CDR3: TGTGCCAGCAGCTTAGGACAGGCATATAATCAGCCCCAGCATTTT. Translating it yields CASSLGQAYNQPQHF.

The V call is TRBV27, the J call TRBJ1-2; a weak D match, TRBD1 (6 bases). The V end was cut by 4 bases, the J end by 4 bases, with 13 bases between. CDR3 length equals 14 residues. Germline V gene data show CDR1 as MNHEY and CDR2 as SMNVEV (reference sequence). CDR3 bases: TGTGCCAGCAGTTCGCAAGGACAGACCTATGGCTACACCTTC. Translating gives CASSSQGQTYGYTF.

This clone turned up a few times. The chain couples TRBV19 to TRBJ1-3; no reliable D call. The V end lost 6 bases, the J end lost 0 bases, and 6 bases lay between the germline ends. Germline loops: CDR1 LNHDA, CDR2 SQIVND (reference sequence). The CDR3 totals 13 residues. CDR3 nucleotides: TGTGCCAGTAGAACAGTCTCTGGAAACACCATATATTTT. It yields the protein CASRTVSGNTIYF.

This clone has only a few counts. This rearrangement joins TRBV7-9 to TRBJ1-4; D is unresolved. The CDR3 totals 11 residues. Germline CDR1 SEHNR, CDR2 FQNEAQ (reference sequence). Trimming pared 3 bases from V and 6 bases from J, leaving 2 bases between. The DNA for the CDR3 is TGTGCCAGCAGCTTCGATGAAAAACTGTTTTTT. This sequence encodes CASSFDEKLFF.

The chain employs TRBV19 and TRBJ2-5; possibly TRBD1 for D (6 bases). Trimming cost V 7 bases and J 7 bases, with 16 bases left between them. The CDR3 covers 13 residues. CDR1 is LNHDA and CDR2 is SQIVND in the germline V gene (reference sequence). The DNA of the CDR3 is TGTGCCAGTACCACGGCTAGCAGGGGGACCCAGTACTTC. This translates into CASTTASRGTQYF.

This clone has only one observation. The rearrangement joins TRBV30 to TRBJ2-3; D is perhaps TRBD2 (6 bases). The CDR3 loop spans 14 amino acids. Trimming stripped 2 bases from V and 6 bases from J, with 15 bases between. The germline V gene encodes CDR1 GTSNPN and CDR2 SVGIG (reference sequence). This CDR3 reads CAWSRERLTDTQYF. The CDR3 coding sequence is TGTGCCTGGAGTCGGGAGAGACTCACGGATACGCAGTATTTT.

The V call is TRBV7-3, the J call TRBJ1-4; perhaps TRBD1 as D (5 bases). Trimming shortened V by 5 bases and J by 5 bases, and 9 bases separated the two germline ends. Germline CDR1 and CDR2: SGHTA and FQGTGA. The CDR3 runs 13 residues. Here the CDR3 DNA reads TGTGCCAGCAGCATGGGGGGGAATGAAAAACTGTTTTTT. This codes for CASSMGGNEKLFF.

In DNA, the CDR3 is TGTGCCAGCAGCGTTGGGGGAGTAAACACCGGGGAGCTGTTTTTT. It yields the protein CASSVGGVNTGELFF. The rearrangement joins TRBV9 to TRBJ2-2, with D tentatively TRBD1 or TRBD2 (5 bases each). CDR1 is SGDLS and CDR2 is YYNGEE in the germline V gene. This CDR3 region has 15 residues. Between the trimmed V and J ends, which lost 2 bases and 2 bases, there was a span of 10 bases.

The chain joins TRBV28 to TRBJ1-2; unclear D gene. The CDR3 totals 14 residues. Germline lookup yields CDR1 MDHEN and CDR2 SYDVKM. V was pared by 2 bases and J by 4 bases, with 11 bases between. CDR3 sequence: CASSLSLRPYGYTF. CDR3 coding DNA: TGTGCCAGCAGTTTAAGTCTTCGGCCCTATGGCTACACCTTC.

This clone was detected only once. The rearrangement joins TRBV7-6 to TRBJ2-3, with D perhaps matching TRBD1 (6 bases). Germline V gene sequence: CDR1 SGHVS, CDR2 FNYEAQ. The CDR3 length is 15 residues. V was shortened by 1 base and J by 5 bases, with 13 bases between the two germline ends. The CDR3 bases are TGTGCCAGCAGCTTAGAAAGACAGGCTGGAGATACGCAGTATTTT. The encoded protein is CASSLERQAGDTQYF.

V usage is TRBV7-3 and J usage is TRBJ2-7; 8 bases are a match to TRBD1. Germline V gene lookup returns CDR1 SGHTA and CDR2 FQGTGA. This CDR3 is 13 amino acids long. V dropped 3 bases and J dropped 6; count of bases not matched to a gene: 4. The CDR3 coding sequence is TGTGCCAGCAGCTTCAACACAGGGGGCGAGCAGTACTTC. Amino acids: CASSFNTGGEQYF.

The chain links TRBV27 to TRBJ1-4, with no clear D. Looked up from germline, CDR1 is MNHEY and CDR2 is SMNVEV (reference sequence). The CDR3 length is 15 residues. Between the trimmed V and J ends, which lost 4 bases and 4 bases, there was a span of 13 bases. CDR3 loop: CASSSTTAYNEKLFF. CDR3 coding DNA: TGTGCCAGCAGTTCCACGACCGCCTATAATGAAAAACTGTTTTTT.

V gene TRBV19 combines with J gene TRBJ2-7; a possible D gene is TRBD2 (6 bases). V gave up 6 bases and J gave up 3 bases, with 18 bases separating them. Per germline, CDR1 LNHDA and CDR2 SQIVND (reference sequence). This CDR3 contains 15 residues. CDR3 protein: CASSGPSFGGYEQYF. The CDR3 DNA reads as TGTGCCAGTAGCGGTCCGTCATTCGGGGGCTACGAGCAGTACTTC.

The chain couples TRBV7-6 to TRBJ2-5; D is undetermined. The V end lost 6 bases, the J end lost 1 base, and 15 bases lay between the germline ends. CDR1 and CDR2 (germline): SGHVS, FNYEAQ. CDR3 size: 15 residues. CDR3 amino acids: CASSSNVGSQETQYF. CDR3 nucleotides: TGTGCCAGCAGTTCTAACGTCGGTTCCCAAGAGACCCAGTACTTC.

The rearrangement joins TRBV6-1 to TRBJ2-2; 8 bases align to TRBD2. Germline loops: CDR1 MNHNS, CDR2 SASEGT. The CDR3 has 13 amino acids. The CDR3 protein is CVARSGVVGELFF. The CDR3, as DNA: TGTGTCGCGCGTAGCGGGGTCGTCGGGGAGCTGTTTTTT.

This clone is a singleton in its sample. J is TRBJ1-1 and V is TRBV5-1; D is perhaps TRBD1 (6 bases). The CDR3 has 16 residues. In germline, CDR1 is SGHRS, CDR2 YFSETQ. The germline V and J ends were trimmed by 4 bases and 2 bases, with 18 bases remaining between them. The CDR3 spells CASSRPPKGTNTEAFF. The CDR3, as DNA: TGCGCCAGCAGCCGCCCCCCGAAGGGGACAAACACTGAAGCTTTCTTT.

This clone was seen only once. The rearrangement joins TRBV18 to TRBJ2-3, with 8 bases fitting TRBD2. The CDR3 length is 15 residues. Germline CDR1 and CDR2: KGHSH and LQKENI. The V and J ends lost 4 bases and 1 base, in that order; junction bases with no gene match: 4. Written as DNA, the CDR3 is TGTGCCAGCTCACTAAATAGCGGGGGCACAGATACGCAGTATTTT. It translates to CASSLNSGGTDTQYF.

The chain couples TRBV6-5 to TRBJ2-3, with TRBD1 matching 7 bases. The germline V gene encodes CDR1 MNHEY and CDR2 SVGAGI. The CDR3 totals 14 residues. J gave up 4 bases and V 6 bases, and 7 bases lay outside the gene matches. For the CDR3, the DNA is TGTGCCAGCAGAGCAACAGGGGCATCAGATACGCAGTATTTT. This gives the protein CASRATGASDTQYF.